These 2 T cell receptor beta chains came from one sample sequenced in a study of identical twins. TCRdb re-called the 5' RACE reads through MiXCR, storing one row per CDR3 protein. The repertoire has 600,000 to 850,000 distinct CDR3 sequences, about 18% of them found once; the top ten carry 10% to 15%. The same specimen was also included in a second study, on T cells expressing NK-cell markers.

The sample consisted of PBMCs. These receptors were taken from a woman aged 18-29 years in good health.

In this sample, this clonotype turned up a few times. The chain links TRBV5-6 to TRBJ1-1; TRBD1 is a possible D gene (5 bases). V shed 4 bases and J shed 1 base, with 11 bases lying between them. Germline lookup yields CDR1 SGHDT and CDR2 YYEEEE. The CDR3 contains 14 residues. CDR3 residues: CASSPPDRNTEAFF. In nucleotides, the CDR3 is TGTGCCAGCAGCCCGCCCGACAGGAACACTGAAGCTTTCTTT. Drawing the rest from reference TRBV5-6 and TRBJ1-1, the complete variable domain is DAGVTQSPTHLIKTRGQQVTLRCSPKSGHDTVSWYQQALGQGPQFIFQYYEEEERQRGNFPDRFSGHQFPNYSSELNVNALLLGDSALYLCASSPPDRNTEAFFGQGTRLTVV.

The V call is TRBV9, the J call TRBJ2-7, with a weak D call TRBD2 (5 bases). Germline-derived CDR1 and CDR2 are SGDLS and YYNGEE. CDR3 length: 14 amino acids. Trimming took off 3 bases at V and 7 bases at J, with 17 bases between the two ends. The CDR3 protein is CASSGTGAGREQYF. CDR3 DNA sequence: TGTGCCAGCAGCGGGACTGGAGCCGGTCGGGAGCAGTACTTC. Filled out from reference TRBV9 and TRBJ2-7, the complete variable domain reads DSGVTQTPKHLITATGQRVTLRCSPRSGDLSVYWYQQSLDQGLQFLIQYYNGEERAKGNILERFSAQQFPDLHSELNLSSLELGDSALYFCASSGTGAGREQYFGPGTRLTVT.